The 16 T cell receptor beta chains reported below all come from one sample, sequenced in a study of Tregs in tolerant kidney transplant recipients. Clones were read by immunoSEQ multiplex PCR, and TCRdb kept only the in-frame ones, dropping some. The sample gives more than 25,000 clones, about four fifths of which show up once; approximately 2.1% is in the top ten. The antigens these receptors bind are not known. Input material: Tregs from blood cultured with allogeneic cells. The receptors stem from a human donor in good health.

The chain links TRBV29-1 to TRBJ2-3; either TRBD1 or TRBD2 may supply D (5 bases each). This CDR3 contains 12 residues. Trimming left V 7 bases short and J 2 bases short, with 10 bases between. CDR1 and CDR2 from the germline V gene are SQVTM and ANQGSEA. The chain's CDR3 is CSGREFTDTQYF. The CDR3 coding sequence is TGCAGCGGCAGGGAGTTCACAGATACGCAGTATTTT.

The rearrangement uses TRBV12-5 and TRBJ2-3, with D perhaps TRBD2 (6 bases). This CDR3 is 14 amino acids long. The germline V and J ends were trimmed by 1 base and 6 bases, with 11 bases remaining between them. Germline V gene lookup returns CDR1 LGHNT and CDR2 FRNRAP. CDR3 sequence: CASGLAPRGDTQYF. In nucleotides, the CDR3 is TGTGCTAGTGGTTTGGCCCCCCGGGGGGATACGCAGTATTTT.

This clone was observed once. The rearrangement uses TRBV4-2 and TRBJ2-4, with a weak D call TRBD2 (6 bases). CDR1 and CDR2 (germline): LGHNA, YNFKEQ. V shed 6 bases and J shed 7 bases, with 10 bases lying between them. This CDR3 spans 12 amino acids. In DNA form, the CDR3 reads TGTGCCAGCAGTGAGACTAGGAACATTCAGTACTTC. Amino acid sequence: CASSETRNIQYF.

By share, this clone counts as medium-sized (0.01 to 0.1%). This chain uses TRBV20-1 with TRBJ2-5; TRBD2 might be the D (6 bases). Trimming shortened V by 3 bases and J by 4 bases, and 6 bases separated the two germline ends. Per germline, CDR1 DFQATT and CDR2 SNEGSKA (reference sequence). The CDR3 covers 11 residues. CDR3 in DNA: TGCAGTGCTAGGGGGGGAGAGACCCAGTACTTC. Its protein product is CSARGGETQYF.

This clone was observed a few times. The rearrangement uses TRBV5-1 and TRBJ2-3; tentative D call: TRBD1 (5 bases). Germline lookup yields CDR1 SGHRS and CDR2 YFSETQ. V was trimmed by 0 bases and J by 4 bases, leaving 9 bases between them. The CDR3 extends over 14 amino acids. CDR3 sequence: CASSLGQYSDTQYF. CDR3 DNA: TGCGCCAGCAGCTTGGGACAGTACTCAGATACGCAGTATTTT.

In its sample, this clone was seen once. The V call is TRBV11-3, the J call TRBJ2-2, with 11 bases lining up with TRBD2. CDR1 and CDR2 (germline): SGHNT, YENEEA. The CDR3 has 15 amino acids. Unmatched junction bases numbered 1, after V lost 3 bases and J lost 4 bases. The DNA for the CDR3 is TGTGCCAGCAGCTTGGGGACTAGCGGCACCGGGGAGCTGTTTTTT. This gives the protein CASSLGTSGTGELFF.

The chain uses TRBV4-3 and TRBJ2-2; perhaps TRBD1 as D (6 bases). V shed 0 bases and J shed 9 bases, with 20 bases lying between them. The CDR3 is 17 amino acids. CDR1 and CDR2 (germline): LGHNA, YSLEER. For the CDR3, the DNA is TGCGCCAGCAGCCAAGATGTGGGGGCGAGCGTTTATAGGGAGCTGTTTTTT. It codes for CASSQDVGASVYRELFF.

V is TRBV6-1 and J is TRBJ1-1; D not resolved. Germline V gene sequence: CDR1 MNHNS, CDR2 SASEGT. CDR3 length: 15 amino acids. Trimming stripped 4 bases from V and 3 bases from J, with 15 bases between. The CDR3 loop is CASSGESLGHTEAFF. Here the CDR3 DNA reads TGTGCCAGCAGTGGGGAATCTTTAGGGCACACTGAAGCTTTCTTT.

The gene calls are TRBV5-6 and TRBJ2-3; 10 bases line up with TRBD2. Unmatched junction bases numbered 6, after V lost 7 bases and J lost 4 bases. The germline V gene encodes CDR1 SGHDT and CDR2 YYEEEE. This CDR3 is 14 amino acids long. The CDR3 DNA is TGTGCCAGCGGGGCTAGCGGGAGTTCAGATACGCAGTATTTT. Protein product: CASGASGSSDTQYF.

The chain recombines TRBV9 with TRBJ2-3, with D maybe TRBD2 (6 bases). Germline V gene lookup returns CDR1 SGDLS and CDR2 YYNGEE. V was pared by 0 bases and J by 5 bases, with 16 bases between. This CDR3 has 16 residues. The CDR3 spells CASSVAPGGSRDTQYF. CDR3 bases: TGTGCCAGCAGCGTAGCGCCTGGAGGGTCACGAGATACGCAGTATTTT.

This chain connects TRBV30 to TRBJ1-2, with D unresolved. Trimming left V 2 bases short and J 3 bases short, with 7 bases between. The CDR3 length is 12 residues. Germline V gene data show CDR1 as GTSNPN and CDR2 as SVGIG (reference sequence). The CDR3 DNA follows: TGTGCCTGGAGTAAATGGGACTATGGCTACACCTTC. This sequence encodes CAWSKWDYGYTF.

V gene TRBV30 combines with J gene TRBJ2-7; D unresolved. From germline, CDR1 is GTSNPN and CDR2 SVGIG (reference sequence). This CDR3 contains 12 residues. As DNA, the CDR3 is TGTGCTCTTACCGGGCCGGGCTACGAGCAGTACTTC. Protein product: CALTGPGYEQYF.

V usage is TRBV11-2 and J usage is TRBJ2-3, with D uncertain. The CDR3 sequence is 17 residues long. Germline V gives CDR1 SGHAT, CDR2 FQNNGV. With 2 bases removed from V and 4 bases from J, the gap between germline ends came to 19 bases. The CDR3 loop reads CASSLLSFLERSDTQYF. CDR3 bases: TGTGCCAGCAGCTTACTGTCCTTCCTAGAACGATCAGATACGCAGTATTTT.

This sequence joins TRBV11-3 and TRBJ2-1, with 9 bases matching TRBD2. The junction had 2 bases not matched to a gene; V was cut back by 5 bases and J by 6 bases. The CDR3 runs 13 residues. Germline loops: CDR1 SGHNT, CDR2 YENEEA. CDR3 residues: CASSNSGGNEQFF. CDR3 in DNA: TGTGCCAGCAGCAATAGCGGGGGCAATGAGCAGTTCTTC.

The V gene is TRBV5-6, the J gene TRBJ2-2; no firm D call. V dropped 1 base and J dropped 6 bases, with 1 base sitting between them. Germline V gene lookup returns CDR1 SGHDT and CDR2 YYEEEE. The CDR3 contains 11 residues. The CDR3 sequence is CASSLSGELFF. DNA for the CDR3: TGTGCCAGCAGCTTGTCCGGGGAGCTGTTTTTT.

The chain links TRBV5-1 to TRBJ2-2, with TRBD2 matching 9 bases. Germline trimming cut 4 bases from V and 6 bases from J; bases unmatched to any gene: 7. This CDR3 contains 15 residues. Germline V CDR1 and CDR2: SGHRS, YFSETQ. CDR3 loop: CASSLGRTSAGELFF. CDR3 DNA sequence: TGCGCCAGCAGCCTGGGTAGGACTAGCGCCGGGGAGCTGTTTTTT.